A single sample is the source of the 13 T cell receptor beta chains below, sequenced in a study of blood T cell repertoires in COVID-19. Sequencing used immunoSEQ multiplex PCR; TCRdb keeps in-frame clones, though not all of them. Of about 74,000 clones in the sample, around 90% were seen once. Material for sequencing was peripheral blood. The receptors come from a woman in her sixties or seventies with active COVID-19.

The gene calls are TRBV6-6 and TRBJ1-3, with TRBD1 matching 9 bases. This CDR3 has 15 amino acids. Germline V gene lookup returns CDR1 MNHNY and CDR2 SVGAGI (reference sequence). J lost 1 base, V lost 2 bases, and 0 bases had no gene match. CDR3 protein: CASSYGQGSGNTIYF. The CDR3 DNA sequence: TGTGCCAGCAGTTACGGACAGGGGTCTGGAAACACCATATATTTT.

The V gene is TRBV29-1, the J gene TRBJ2-1; 8 bases are a match to TRBD2. Unmatched junction bases numbered 3, after V lost 7 bases and J lost 4 bases. The CDR3 totals 12 residues. The germline V gene encodes CDR1 SQVTM and CDR2 ANQGSEA. In nucleotides, the CDR3 is TGCAGCGGGACTAGCCGTTACAATGAGCAGTTCTTC. This codes for CSGTSRYNEQFF.

This chain joins TRBV13 and TRBJ2-1, with 12 nucleotides matching TRBD2. This CDR3 comprises 18 residues. From germline, CDR1 is PRHDT and CDR2 FYEKMQ (reference sequence). The J segment lost 0 bases and the V segment lost 4 bases, leaving 7 bases of the junction unmatched. DNA for the CDR3: TGTGCCAGCAGCTCACTCCGGACTAGCGGGATCTCCTACAATGAGCAGTTCTTC. This translates into CASSSLRTSGISYNEQFF.

The V gene is TRBV18, the J gene TRBJ1-1; no reliable D call. V was cut by 6 bases and J by 1 base, with 12 bases left in between. Germline CDR1 KGHSH, CDR2 LQKENI. This CDR3 spans 14 amino acids. CDR3 DNA sequence: TGTGCCAGCTCCCCCGATGGGCCGAACACTGAAGCTTTCTTT. Protein sequence: CASSPDGPNTEAFF.

The CDR3 protein is CASRGVVEALTNTGELFF. DNA for the CDR3: TGTGCCAGCAGAGGGGTCGTAGAGGCCTTAACGAACACCGGGGAGCTGTTTTTT. The chain combines TRBV3-1 (or the pseudogene TRBV3-2) with TRBJ2-2, with D perhaps TRBD1 (5 bases). The V end lost 6 bases, the J end lost 0 bases, and 20 bases lay between the germline ends. The germline CDR1 and CDR2 sequences are LGHDT and YNNKEL (reference sequence). This CDR3 comprises 18 residues.

The chain recombines TRBV11-2 with TRBJ1-1, with D unclear. This CDR3 contains 12 residues. The V end lost 1 base, the J end lost 6 bases, and 6 bases lay between the germline ends. Germline V lookup: CDR1 SGHAT, CDR2 FQNNGV. As DNA, the CDR3 is TGTGCCAGCAGCTTAGGTCTTGCTGAAGCTTTCTTT. It is translated as CASSLGLAEAFF.

The chain links TRBV28 to TRBJ2-1, with 12 bases identical to TRBD2. Germline V gene data show CDR1 as MDHEN and CDR2 as SYDVKM. The CDR3 loop spans 16 amino acids. Trimming took 6 bases from V and 3 from J; bases not matched to a gene: 6. This CDR3 reads CASRPLAGGFYNEQFF. In DNA, the CDR3 is TGTGCCAGCAGGCCCCTAGCGGGAGGGTTCTACAATGAGCAGTTCTTC.

Here the CDR3 reads CASSVLRQGFTGNTIYF. In nucleotides, the CDR3 is TGTGCCAGCAGCGTGCTACGACAGGGTTTTACGGGAAACACCATATATTTT. The rearrangement joins TRBV9 to TRBJ1-3; 7 bases fit TRBD1. Germline loops: CDR1 SGDLS, CDR2 YYNGEE. This CDR3 is 17 amino acids long. The V and J ends lost 2 bases and 4 bases, in that order; junction bases with no gene match: 12. Full variable domain (missing parts from reference TRBV9 and TRBJ1-3): DSGVTQTPKHLITATGQRVTLRCSPRSGDLSVYWYQQSLDQGLQFLIQYYNGEERAKGNILERFSAQQFPDLHSELNLSSLELGDSALYFCASSVLRQGFTGNTIYFGEGSWLTVV.

The rearrangement joins TRBV18 to TRBJ2-3, with unresolved D. Trimming left V 2 bases short and J 0 bases short, with 9 bases between. The CDR3 contains 15 residues. CDR1 is KGHSH, CDR2 LQKENI, per germline. The CDR3 reads CASSPRDTSTDTQYF. The CDR3 bases are TGTGCCAGCTCACCAAGAGATACTAGCACAGATACGCAGTATTTT.

This rearrangement joins TRBV10-2 to TRBJ2-3; D is perhaps TRBD2 (6 bases). The CDR3 length is 13 residues. V was trimmed by 4 bases and J by 11 bases, leaving 16 bases between them. The V gene's germline CDR1 is WSHSY and CDR2 SAAADI. CDR3 sequence reads: CASSAKGRAGQYF. In DNA, the CDR3 is TGCGCCAGCAGTGCAAAAGGGCGAGCGGGGCAGTATTTT.

This CDR3 reads CASSLGGFPDTQYF. The CDR3 nucleotides are TGCGCCAGCAGCTTGGGGGGCTTCCCAGATACGCAGTATTTT. This chain connects TRBV5-1 to TRBJ2-3; D may be TRBD1 (5 bases). There are 14 residues in the CDR3. V lost 0 bases and J lost 4, with 9 bases in between. The germline CDR1 and CDR2 sequences are SGHRS and YFSETQ.

The chain recombines TRBV19 with TRBJ1-3; D call uncertain. The CDR3 loop spans 15 amino acids. The V end was cut by 4 bases, the J end by 6 bases, with 16 bases between. CDR1 and CDR2 from the germline V gene are LNHDA and SQIVND (reference sequence). The CDR3 bases are TGTGCCAGTAGTAAGATTGAGACTTTCGAAAACACCATATATTTT. Translation: CASSKIETFENTIYF.

The rearrangement links TRBV5-8 to TRBJ2-6, with 12 bases aligning to TRBD1. The CDR3 covers 17 residues. Germline V gene lookup returns CDR1 SGHTS and CDR2 YDEGEE. Unmatched junction bases numbered 8, after V lost 7 bases and J lost 3 bases. CDR3 in DNA: TGTGCCAGCGTCCCGGGACAGGGGGCGTATGGGGCCAACGTCCTGACTTTC. It specifies CASVPGQGAYGANVLTF.